This TCR beta chain was captured in a study of blood T cell repertoires in COVID-19 (dated by TCRdb to 2019 to 2021). With respect to the entire study: Samples covering the acute and convalescent phases of COVID-19 were provided by collaborators in the United States, Italy and Spain. The material from the prospective study consisted of cDNA or gDNA derived from T cells, B-cell-depleted T cells, or PBMCs. The dataset comprised deeply sampled blood TCRbeta repertoires from subjects exposed to, actively infected with, or recovered from COVID-19. The repertoires were released in a freely available public database meant as a resource for research on the immune response to SARS-CoV-2. The samples were drawn from the first 160 participants of the ongoing ImmuneRACE study and from some 1,300 subjects provided by 6 global collaborators. Sample metadata almost always included a de-identified subject ID, COVID-19 status, age in years and sex. Where available, HLA class I and class II types were obtained from metadata supplied by the sample provider rather than from assay-based typing.

TCRbeta CDR3 regions were amplified from genomic DNA using the immunoSEQ Assay, a bias-controlled multiplex PCR. From the authors' description of their analysis: The number of nucleated cells in each sample was estimated from the amplification of reference gene primers within the assay. Sequence reads were collapsed and filtered to measure the absolute abundance of every unique TCRbeta CDR3 rearrangement. Productive Simpson clonality was computed per sample as the square root of Simpson's diversity index over productive rearrangements. The source is immuneACCESS, and TCRdb retained only in-frame sequences with V and J called. Part of the clones is not carried over; for the studies checked, unresolved V genes explain less than half of this, and the remainder is unexplained. V, J and clone size derive from that table, while D and trimming were established from the DNA sequence. This sample gives about 180,000 clones in total; about 86% of them show up just once. The ten largest clones add up to about 12% of the sample.

What the study reported, not specific to this receptor: Clinical and demographic metadata were provided uncurated, with the amount varying by source and participant.

The CDR3 runs 15 amino acids, cysteine and phenylalanine included. Only the CDR3 DNA stays, 45 bases, in frame from base 1. V is pared back by 1 base and J by 2 bases, with 9 bases lying between the germline termini. CDR1 and CDR2 (LGHDT, YNNKEL) derive from the germline V gene (reference sequence). Of note for this clone: What antigen it recognizes has not been identified. Within one base of it there is no much larger clone, and no base qualities were kept.

One collaborating source in Seattle enrolled patients while the patients were actively infected and followed the patients over time throughout the course of disease. The collaborating institutions used their own protocols to collect whole blood in K2EDTA tubes. Collaborator samples were shipped for TCRbeta analysis as frozen whole blood, isolated PBMCs, or DNA extracted from either sample type. Specimen: peripheral blood. Here the chain combines TRBV3-1 (or the pseudogene TRBV3-2) and TRBJ1-5, and perhaps TRBD1 as D gene, on 6 matching bases. This TCR was sampled from a woman in her 70s with COVID-19, enrolled during active disease. CDR3 protein: CASSQAAGGNQPQHF. The nucleotides are TGTGCCAGCAGCCAAGCGGCAGGGGGCAATCAGCCCCAGCATTTT.